The 18 T cell receptor beta chains reported below all come from one sample, sequenced in a study of spatial heterogeneity in lung cancer. Which antigens these TCRs recognize remains unknown. A single record per CDR3 protein comes from TCRdb applying MiXCR to the 5' RACE reads. The sample lists about 13,000 distinct CDR3 sequences; roughly 3.3% were seen once. Notes on the study in general: Within tumors, counts of expanded alpha and beta TCRs tracked tumor mutation counts.

Noted time point: sample taken at primary tumor resection. This specimen was lung tumor tissue, taken at surgery. The receptors derive from a male donor with early-stage non-small cell lung cancer.

This clonotype was seen at least ten times. This rearrangement joins TRBV27 to TRBJ2-7, with 9 nucleotides matching TRBD1. Germline loops: CDR1 MNHEY, CDR2 SMNVEV (reference sequence). This CDR3 spans 15 amino acids. Trimming at V came to 3 bases and at J to 6 bases, leaving 9 bases not matched to a gene. The CDR3 reads CASSLVGTGRGEQYF. CDR3 bases: TGTGCCAGCAGTTTGGTTGGGACAGGGAGGGGCGAGCAGTACTTC.

This clonotype was observed at least ten times. The chain has TRBV6-5 and TRBJ1-6; 7 bases match TRBD1. The CDR3 totals 14 residues. With V trimmed by 5 bases and J by 13 bases, 11 bases remained unmatched. Germline CDR1 is MNHEY and CDR2 is SVGAGI. DNA for the CDR3: TGTGCCAGCAGTCGAGGGGACAGTGGGGCCCCCCTCCACTTT. Protein sequence: CASSRGDSGAPLHF.

Relative to its sample, this clonotype is medium-sized (0.01 to 0.1%). The chain couples TRBV27 to TRBJ1-2, with D hard to call. CDR3 length: 16 amino acids. The V gene lost 0 bases and the J gene lost 3 bases, with 14 bases spanning the gap. The V gene's germline CDR1 is MNHEY and CDR2 SMNVEV (reference sequence). The CDR3 is CASSLSKGSSHYGYTF. CDR3 sequence (DNA): TGTGCCAGCAGTTTATCGAAGGGATCTAGTCACTATGGCTACACCTTC.

There are many counts of this clonotype. The chain has TRBV5-1 and TRBJ2-3; D call uncertain. The CDR3 loop spans 16 amino acids. Germline V gene sequence: CDR1 SGHRS, CDR2 YFSETQ. V was clipped by 0 bases and J by 3 bases, with 14 bases between them. The CDR3 is CASSLGTTDLTDTQYF. The CDR3 nucleotides are TGCGCCAGCAGCTTGGGGACCACCGACCTGACAGATACGCAGTATTTT.

This clonotype was counted at least ten times. The V and J genes are TRBV19 and TRBJ1-6; no reliable D call. This CDR3 region has 14 residues. V was clipped by 4 bases and J by 10 bases, with 14 bases between them. The germline gives CDR1 LNHDA, CDR2 SQIVND (reference sequence). CDR3 in DNA: TGTGCCAGTAGTACACGGACGGGTTACTCACCCCTCCACTTT. Translation gives CASSTRTGYSPLHF.

This clonotype was seen repeatedly, ten times or more. V and J are TRBV5-5 and TRBJ2-5; 8 positions match TRBD1. The CDR3 length is 17 residues. V trimming: 3 bases; J trimming: 5 bases; junction bases outside the gene matches: 15. From germline, CDR1 is SGHKS and CDR2 YYEKEE (reference sequence). CDR3 sequence reads: CASSSPGQEGFRETQYF. CDR3 bases: TGTGCCAGCAGCTCTCCGGGACAGGAGGGGTTCCGGGAGACCCAGTACTTC.

By frequency in the sample, this clonotype is medium-sized. The chain joins TRBV7-6 to TRBJ1-6, with a weak D call TRBD1 (6 bases). The CDR3 runs 19 residues. The germline V and J ends were trimmed by 5 bases and 0 bases, with 20 bases remaining between them. The germline gives CDR1 SGHVS, CDR2 FNYEAQ. The CDR3 nucleotides read TGTGCCAGCAGCCAAAGCCCCAGGACAGACTTCTCCTATAATTCACCCCTCCACTTT. Its translation is CASSQSPRTDFSYNSPLHF.

Points on this clonotype: This could be a read error, since a much larger clone is one nucleotide away. This chain joins TRBV5-1 and TRBJ2-5, with 14 positions matching TRBD2. There are 17 residues in the CDR3. The germline V gene encodes CDR1 SGHRS and CDR2 YFSETQ. The CDR3 DNA follows: TGCGCCGGCAGCCCCGGACTAGCGGGGGGACCCCAAGAGACCCAGTACTTC. This codes for CAGSPGLAGGPQETQYF.

This clonotype was counted many times. The chain is built from TRBV7-2 and TRBJ2-5, with D tentatively TRBD2 (6 bases). Trimming shortened V by 1 base and J by 3 bases, and 15 bases separated the two germline ends. The CDR3 is made up of 16 amino acids. Germline V gene data show CDR1 as SGHTA and CDR2 as FQGNSA. The DNA for the CDR3 is TGTGCCAGCAGCTTAGGGCCCCGGACGGGGGAAGAGACCCAGTACTTC. This sequence encodes CASSLGPRTGEETQYF.

This clonotype has ten or more counts. The chain employs TRBV15 and TRBJ2-5; 7 bases match TRBD1. Per the germline V gene, CDR1 is LNHNV and CDR2 is YYDKDF (reference sequence). The V and J ends lost 4 bases and 2 bases, in that order; junction bases with no gene match: 4. The CDR3 length is 14 residues. CDR3 coding DNA: TGTGCCACCAGCACCCGGACAGGTCAAGAGACCCAGTACTTC. It codes for CATSTRTGQETQYF.

This clonotype was seen at least ten times. The rearrangement links TRBV11-2 to TRBJ2-1; a weak D match, TRBD2 (6 bases). Looked up from germline, CDR1 is SGHAT and CDR2 is FQNNGV. The V end lost 3 bases, the J end lost 8 bases, and 17 bases lay between the germline ends. The CDR3 is made up of 15 amino acids. Written as DNA, the CDR3 is TGTGCCAGCAGCTTGTTCCAGGGTCTAGCGTATGAGCAGTTCTTC. Its translation: CASSLFQGLAYEQFF.

This clonotype was counted ten times or more. J is TRBJ1-2 and V is TRBV3-1, with 8 positions matching TRBD1. V dropped 4 bases and J dropped 4; count of bases not matched to a gene: 2. Germline-derived CDR1 and CDR2 are LGHDT and YNNKEL (reference sequence). The CDR3 has 13 amino acids. DNA of the CDR3: TGTGCCAGCAGCCGGGACAGGCCCTATGGCTACACCTTC. Protein sequence: CASSRDRPYGYTF. Full variable domain (remainder filled in from reference TRBV3-1 and TRBJ1-2): DTAVSQTPKYLVTQMGNDKSIKCEQNLGHDTMYWYKQDSKKFLKIMFSYNNKELIINETVPNRFSPKSPDKAHLNLHINSLELGDSAVYFCASSRDRPYGYTFGSGTRLTVV.

This clonotype was detected ten times or more. The chain couples TRBV27 to TRBJ2-5, with 7 bases fitting TRBD2. V lost 6 bases to trimming and J lost 5 bases; unmatched junction nucleotides: 6. This CDR3 has 13 residues. Germline V gives CDR1 MNHEY, CDR2 SMNVEV (reference sequence). CDR3 bases: TGTGCCAGCAGGAGGCGGGGAGGGGAGACCCAGTACTTC. This translates into CASRRRGGETQYF.

This clonotype showed up many times. The CDR3 nucleotides read TGTGCCAGCAGCCCCGGACTAGCGGGGGGCCCTAGCACAGATACGCAGTATTTT. It codes for CASSPGLAGGPSTDTQYF. V usage is TRBV4-2 and J usage is TRBJ2-3; 14 nucleotides line up with TRBD2. V trimming: 4 bases; J trimming: 0 bases; junction bases outside the gene matches: 6. This CDR3 is built from 18 residues. Germline V gene sequence: CDR1 LGHNA, CDR2 YNFKEQ.

This clonotype has ten or more counts. The chain is built from TRBV5-6 and TRBJ2-1, with D perhaps matching TRBD1 (6 bases). V lost 2 bases, J lost 5 bases, and 17 bases lay in between. CDR3 length equals 16 residues. The germline gives CDR1 SGHDT, CDR2 YYEEEE. In DNA form, the CDR3 reads TGTGCCAGCAGCTTAGGGGGTACTCGGTCTAACAATGAGCAGTTCTTC. Translated: CASSLGGTRSNNEQFF.

Points on this clonotype: A clone one base away is much larger, so this may be a read error. The V and J genes are TRBV5-6 and TRBJ2-3; D is perhaps TRBD2 (5 bases). Germline V gives CDR1 SGHDT, CDR2 YYEEEE. The CDR3 length is 14 residues. The CDR3 DNA is TGTGCCAGCAGCATCGGGGTTAACACAGATACGCGGTATTTT. This sequence encodes CASSIGVNTDTRYF.

At least ten counts were recorded for this clonotype. The chain has TRBV29-1 and TRBJ2-2; D is possibly TRBD2 (6 bases). The germline CDR1 and CDR2 sequences are SQVTM and ANQGSEA. The CDR3 extends over 16 amino acids. Trimming stripped 0 bases from V and 1 base from J, with 12 bases between. CDR3 sequence (DNA): TGCAGCGTTGAAGAGAATGGGAGGAAGAACACCGGGGAGCTGTTTTTT. It codes for CSVEENGRKNTGELFF.

This clonotype came up many times. The rearrangement uses TRBV9 and TRBJ2-1, with D possibly being TRBD1 (6 bases). V was shortened by 3 bases and J by 2 bases, with 12 bases between the two germline ends. Germline CDR1 SGDLS, CDR2 YYNGEE. CDR3 length: 15 amino acids. CDR3 DNA sequence: TGTGCCAGCAGCGCAGGACAGTGGGCCTACAATGAGCAGTTCTTC. Its translation is CASSAGQWAYNEQFF.